Listed below are T cell receptor beta chains from one sample, sequenced in a study of blood T cell repertoires in COVID-19. Only in-frame clones appear in the TCRdb table, and some are missing; sequencing was by immunoSEQ multiplex PCR. The sample includes under 9,500 clones, about 91% of them seen just once. Input material: peripheral blood. Every receptor here comes from a woman between 50 and 59 years old with active COVID-19. The CDR3 runs from the conserved cysteine through the conserved F or W. D genes are given only for firm matches. Where a row states a size, it is once, few, many or the class of an expanded clone; other rows omit it.

clone_size d_call j_call v_call cdr3_nt cdr3_aa
. . TRBJ1-1 TRBV2 TGTGCCAGCAGTCAGGGGATGACTGAAGCTTTCTTT CASSQGMTEAFF
. . TRBJ1-1 TRBV24-1 TGTGCCACCAGAGGGGTTCTAGGTGAAGCTTTCTTT CATRGVLGEAFF
. TRBD2 TRBJ2-7 TRBV27 TGTGCCGTAGGTAGCGGGAGCTCCTACGAGCAGTACTTC CAVGSGSSYEQYF
. TRBD1 TRBJ2-3 TRBV18 TGTGCCAGCTCCCCGATGTGGCAGGGGGCCACAGATACGCAGTATTTT CASSPMWQGATDTQYF
. TRBD2 TRBJ2-5 TRBV18 TGTGCCAGCTCGCCTACACTAGCGGGAGCGGTAGAGACCCAGTACTTC CASSPTLAGAVETQYF
. . TRBJ1-5 TRBV19 TGTGCCAGTAGTATGGGTCTTCCAGGGTTCCAGCCCCAGCATTTT CASSMGLPGFQPQHF
. TRBD1 TRBJ2-3 TRBV5-1 TGCGCCAGCAGCAGAGGGACAGGGTCCGGTGGCGCAGATACGCAGTATTTT CASSRGTGSGGADTQYF
. TRBD1 TRBJ2-7 TRBV7-3 TGTGCCAGCAGTCGTGACCGGGACAGAAGCTCCTACGAGCAGTACTTC CASSRDRDRSSYEQYF
. TRBD2 TRBJ2-2 TRBV4-1 TGCGCCAGCAGCCAGGGACTAGCGGCGTTCACCGGGGAGCTGTTTTTT CASSQGLAAFTGELFF
. TRBD2 TRBJ2-3 TRBV9 TGTGCCAGCAGCGTAGTAAGTAGCGGGACGACAGATACGCAGTATTTT CASSVVSSGTTDTQYF
. TRBD1 TRBJ1-2 TRBV3-1/TRBV3-2 TGTGCCAGCAGCTCGACAGGGGGAGGCTATGGCTACACCTTC CASSSTGGGYGYTF
. TRBD2 TRBJ2-3 TRBV7-3 TGTGCCAGCAGCTTAAGAGCGGGAGGGCCTGGAGATACGCAGTATTTT CASSLRAGGPGDTQYF
once TRBD1 TRBJ1-1 TRBV12-3/TRBV12-4 TGTGCCAGCATCCGGACAGGCGGCACTGAAGCTTTCTTT CASIRTGGTEAFF
. TRBD2 TRBJ2-1 TRBV5-4 TGTGCCAGCAGCTTGGGGGCGGGAGGGATGAATGAGCAGTTCTTC CASSLGAGGMNEQFF
. TRBD1 TRBJ2-5 TRBV15 TGTGCCACCAGCAGCCAAACCCCGACAGGGTTGGAGACCCAGTACTTC CATSSQTPTGLETQYF
. . TRBJ1-1 TRBV4-1 TGCGCCAGCAGCCATGGGCCGGGGACTGAAGCTTTCTTT CASSHGPGTEAFF
. TRBD2 TRBJ2-5 TRBV2 TGTGCCAGCAGCGACAGAGCGGGAGGGTCAGAGACCCAGTACTTC CASSDRAGGSETQYF
once . TRBJ1-3 TRBV11-2 TGTGCCAGCAGCCCGACAGTCCCTGGAAACACCATATATTTT CASSPTVPGNTIYF
. . TRBJ2-3 TRBV2 TGTGCCAGCAGTGCCGGGAGCACAGATACGCAGTATTTT CASSAGSTDTQYF
. . TRBJ1-1 TRBV28 TGTGCCACCGTAAGTCCAGGTATGAACACTGAAGCTTTCTTT CATVSPGMNTEAFF
. . TRBJ2-1 TRBV7-9 TGTGCCAGCGGGGCGGGAATCAATGAGCAGTTCTTC CASGAGINEQFF
. TRBD2 TRBJ2-1 TRBV6-4 TGTGCCAGCAGTGTTTCCTATAGCGGGACCTACAATGAGCAGTTCTTC CASSVSYSGTYNEQFF
. . TRBJ2-7 TRBV15 TGTGCCACCAGCAGAGATCTCGTACAGCCGTCCTACGAGCAGTACTTC CATSRDLVQPSYEQYF
. TRBD2 TRBJ2-2 TRBV28 TGTGCCAGCAGTTTATCAAGGGCGGGAGAAGGAGTCGGGGAGCTGTTTTTT CASSLSRAGEGVGELFF
. TRBD2 TRBJ2-7 TRBV28 TGTGCCAGCAGTGCCGCCCAGGGAGGGGACTACGAGCAGTACTTC CASSAAQGGDYEQYF
. . TRBJ1-2 TRBV7-9 TGTGCCAGCAGCTCATCCTATGGCTACACCTTC CASSSSYGYTF
once . TRBJ1-2 TRBV5-6 TGTGCCAGCAGCGCAGGGAACTATGGCTACACCTTC CASSAGNYGYTF
. . TRBJ1-4 TRBV27 TGTGCCAGCAGTTTATCCACGGGACACCTTAATGAAAAACTGTTTTTT CASSLSTGHLNEKLFF
. TRBD2 TRBJ2-3 TRBV13 TGTGCCAGCAGCGCCCCGGGGACTAGCTCAGATACGCAGTATTTT CASSAPGTSSDTQYF
. TRBD1 TRBJ2-5 TRBV5-5 TGTGCCAGCAGGTATTCCGGGACAGGTCAAGAGACCCAGTACTTC CASRYSGTGQETQYF
. . TRBJ2-5 TRBV7-8 TGTGCCAGCAGCTTCAACAGGGCGCAGTACTTC CASSFNRAQYF
. . TRBJ1-2 TRBV5-6 TGTGCCAGCAGCACAGGGAACTATGGCTACACCTTC CASSTGNYGYTF
. TRBD1 TRBJ2-7 TRBV18 TGTGCCAGCTCACCCGGGACAGGGGCGTACGAGCAGTACTTC CASSPGTGAYEQYF
. TRBD2 TRBJ2-5 TRBV3-1/TRBV3-2 TGTGCCAGCAGCCAAAGTAGGAGTAGCGGGAGGAAGGAGACCCAGTACTTC CASSQSRSSGRKETQYF
once TRBD1 TRBJ1-3 TRBV28 TGTGCCAGCAGTCCCTATACGGCCGGGACAGTTGGAAACACCATATATTTT CASSPYTAGTVGNTIYF
. TRBD1 TRBJ2-2 TRBV9 TGTGCCAGCAGCTACCAGGACAGGGGGGCAATCGGGACCGGGGAGCTGTTTTTT CASSYQDRGAIGTGELFF
. TRBD1 TRBJ2-5 TRBV18 TGTGCCAGCTCACTCGGGACAGGGGGCTCGGAGACCCAGTACTTC CASSLGTGGSETQYF
. . TRBJ1-5 TRBV19 TGTGCCAGTAGCGCCAGGGACAAGCCCCAGCATTTT CASSARDKPQHF
once . TRBJ1-1 TRBV12-3/TRBV12-4 TGTGCCAGCAGCTCAAAGCCCAACACTGAAGCTTTCTTT CASSSKPNTEAFF
. . TRBJ2-1 TRBV5-1 TGCGCCAGCAGCACGGAGGGTGCAAAAGGCAATGAGCAGTTCTTC CASSTEGAKGNEQFF
. . TRBJ2-3 TRBV3-1/TRBV3-2 TGTGCCAGCAGCCACACGGCAGATACGCAGTATTTT CASSHTADTQYF
. TRBD1 TRBJ1-2 TRBV5-1 TGCGCCAGCAGCGCTGTCGGGACAGCGACCTATGGCTACACCTTC CASSAVGTATYGYTF
. . TRBJ2-1 TRBV24-1 TGTGCCACCAGTTCCCTAGACGGGTTTAATGAGCAGTTCTTC CATSSLDGFNEQFF
once TRBD2 TRBJ2-7 TRBV11-2 TGTGCCAGCAGCTTCCCGGGGAGCGGGAGGGCCTACGAGCAGTACTTC CASSFPGSGRAYEQYF
. TRBD2 TRBJ2-2 TRBV9 TGTGCCAGCAGCGTAGCCAGCGGGAGGGCCAGCACCGGGGAGCTGTTTTTT CASSVASGRASTGELFF
. . TRBJ1-1 TRBV7-6 TGTGCCAGCAGCTCAACCCTGGACATTGCCACTGAAGCTTTCTTT CASSSTLDIATEAFF
. TRBD2 TRBJ2-2 TRBV11-2 TGTGCCAGCAGCCCCGGGGGGGAGGGCACCGGGGAGCTGTTTTTT CASSPGGEGTGELFF
. TRBD2 TRBJ2-5 TRBV6-5 TGTGCCAGCAGTCGGGGGAGGGCCAGGGAGACCCAGTACTTC CASSRGRARETQYF
. . TRBJ2-3 TRBV29-1 TGCAGCGTTGAAGATGTACAGGGTTATACGCAGTATTTT CSVEDVQGYTQYF
. . TRBJ2-7 TRBV2 TGTGCCACCATCCGGGACACTGACTACGAGCAGTACTTC CATIRDTDYEQYF
. . TRBJ1-1 TRBV18 TGTGCCAGCTCACCAAGGAGGGGCACTGAAGCTTTCTTT CASSPRRGTEAFF
. TRBD2 TRBJ2-7 TRBV18 TGTGCCAGCTCACAGCGCCGGGGTAGCGGGAGGGCGGACGAGCAGTACTTC CASSQRRGSGRADEQYF
once . TRBJ1-1 TRBV4-1 TGCGCCAGCAGCCCTCAGAGTTCCCAGGGGACTGAAGCTTTCTTT CASSPQSSQGTEAFF
few . TRBJ2-1 TRBV12-3/TRBV12-4 TGTGCCAGCAGCTACGTCATAAATGAGCAGTTCTTC CASSYVINEQFF